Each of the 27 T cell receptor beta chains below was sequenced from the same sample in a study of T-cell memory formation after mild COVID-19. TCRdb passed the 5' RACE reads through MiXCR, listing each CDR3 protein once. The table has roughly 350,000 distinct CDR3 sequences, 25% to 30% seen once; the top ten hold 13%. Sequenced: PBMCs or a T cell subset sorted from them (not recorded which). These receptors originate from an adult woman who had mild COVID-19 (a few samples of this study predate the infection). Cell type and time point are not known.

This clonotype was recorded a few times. CDR3 sequence: CASSLRQGSHEQYF. The CDR3 nucleotides are TGTGCCAGCAGTTTGAGACAGGGTTCTCACGAGCAGTACTTC. This sequence joins TRBV27 and TRBJ2-7; 7 bases agree with TRBD1. The CDR3 spans 14 residues. Per germline, CDR1 MNHEY and CDR2 SMNVEV (reference sequence). V lost 3 bases to trimming and J lost 5 bases; unmatched junction nucleotides: 7.

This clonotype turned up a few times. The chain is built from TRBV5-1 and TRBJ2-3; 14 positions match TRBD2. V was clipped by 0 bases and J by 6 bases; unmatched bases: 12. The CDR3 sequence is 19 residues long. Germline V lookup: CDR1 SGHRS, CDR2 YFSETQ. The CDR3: CASSLGLAGGPSGTDTQYF. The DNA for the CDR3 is TGCGCCAGCAGCTTGGGACTAGCGGGAGGGCCCTCCGGAACTGATACGCAGTATTTT.

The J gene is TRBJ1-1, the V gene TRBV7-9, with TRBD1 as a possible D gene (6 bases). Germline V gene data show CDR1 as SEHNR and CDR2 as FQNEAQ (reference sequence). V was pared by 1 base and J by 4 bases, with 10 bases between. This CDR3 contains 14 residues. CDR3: CASSLVQGATEAFF. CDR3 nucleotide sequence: TGTGCCAGCAGCTTAGTACAGGGCGCCACTGAAGCTTTCTTT. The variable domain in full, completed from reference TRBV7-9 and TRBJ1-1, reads DTGVSQNPRHKITKRGQNVTFRCDPISEHNRLYWYRQTLGQGPEFLTYFQNEAQLEKSRLLSDRFSAERPKGSFSTLEIQRTEQGDSAMYLCASSLVQGATEAFFGQGTRLTVV.

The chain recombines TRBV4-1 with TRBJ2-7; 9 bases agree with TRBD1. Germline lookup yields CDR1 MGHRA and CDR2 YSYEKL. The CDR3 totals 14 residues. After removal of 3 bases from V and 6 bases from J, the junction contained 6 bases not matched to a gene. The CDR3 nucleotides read TGCGCCAGCAGCCATTCCGGGACAGGGAGCGAGCAGTACTTC. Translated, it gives CASSHSGTGSEQYF.

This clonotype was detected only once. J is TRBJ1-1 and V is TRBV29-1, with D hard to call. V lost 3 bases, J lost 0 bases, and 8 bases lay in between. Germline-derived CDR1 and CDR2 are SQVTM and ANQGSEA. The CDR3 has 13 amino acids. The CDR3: CSVDGGMNTEAFF. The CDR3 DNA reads TGCAGCGTTGACGGAGGTATGAACACTGAAGCTTTCTTT.

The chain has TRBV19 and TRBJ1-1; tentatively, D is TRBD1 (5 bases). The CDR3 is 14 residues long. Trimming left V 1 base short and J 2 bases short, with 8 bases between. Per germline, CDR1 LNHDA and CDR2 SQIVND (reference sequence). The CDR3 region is CASSIGGTNTEAFF. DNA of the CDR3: TGTGCCAGTAGTATAGGAGGGACCAACACTGAAGCTTTCTTT.

CDR3 residues: CAWNQGPAGHYNEQFF. CDR3 coding DNA: TGTGCCTGGAACCAAGGACCAGCCGGCCACTACAATGAGCAGTTCTTC. The rearrangement uses TRBV30 and TRBJ2-1; D unclear. CDR1 GTSNPN and CDR2 SVGIG come from the germline V gene (reference sequence). The length of the CDR3 is 16 residues. Trimming took off 4 bases at V and 3 bases at J, with 19 bases between the two ends. Variable domain in full (rest from reference TRBV30 and TRBJ2-1): SQTIHQWPATLVQPVGSPLSLECTVEGTSNPNLYWYRQAAGRGLQLLFYSVGIGQISSEVPQNLSASRPQDRQFILSSKKLLLSDSGFYLCAWNQGPAGHYNEQFFGPGTRLTVL.

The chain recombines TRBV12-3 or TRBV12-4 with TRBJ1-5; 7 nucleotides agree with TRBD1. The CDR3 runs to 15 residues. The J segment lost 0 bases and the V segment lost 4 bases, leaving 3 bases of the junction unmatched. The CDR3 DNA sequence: TGTGCCAGCAGTTCACAGGGGTATAGCAATCAGCCCCAGCATTTT. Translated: CASSSQGYSNQPQHF.

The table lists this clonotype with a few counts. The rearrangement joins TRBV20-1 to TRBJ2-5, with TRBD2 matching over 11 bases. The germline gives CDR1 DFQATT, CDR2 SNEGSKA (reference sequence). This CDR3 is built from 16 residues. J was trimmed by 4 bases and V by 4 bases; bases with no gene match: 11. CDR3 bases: TGCAGTGCTAACCCAGCACTAGCGGGAGAACTAGAGACCCAGTACTTC. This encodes CSANPALAGELETQYF.

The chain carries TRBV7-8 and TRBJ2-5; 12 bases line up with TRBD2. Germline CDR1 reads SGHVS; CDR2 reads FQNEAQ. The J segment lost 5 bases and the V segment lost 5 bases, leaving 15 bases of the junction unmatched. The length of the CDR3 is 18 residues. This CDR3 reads CASSPRLLAGGPRETQYF. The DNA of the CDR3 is TGTGCCAGCAGCCCACGTCTTCTAGCGGGGGGGCCTAGGGAGACCCAGTACTTC. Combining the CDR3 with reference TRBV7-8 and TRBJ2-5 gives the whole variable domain GAGVSQSPRYKVAKRGQDVALRCDPISGHVSLFWYQQALGQGPEFLTYFQNEAQLDKSGLPSDRFFAERPEGSVSTLKIQRTQQEDSAVYLCASSPRLLAGGPRETQYFGPGTRLLVL.

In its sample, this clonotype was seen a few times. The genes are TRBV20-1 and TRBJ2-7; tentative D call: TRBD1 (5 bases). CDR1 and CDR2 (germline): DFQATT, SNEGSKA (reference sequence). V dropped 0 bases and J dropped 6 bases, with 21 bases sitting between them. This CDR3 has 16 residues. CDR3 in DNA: TGCAGTGCTAGAGAGGGGTCAGGGTTCGCTGGAGCCGAGCAGTACTTC. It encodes CSAREGSGFAGAEQYF.

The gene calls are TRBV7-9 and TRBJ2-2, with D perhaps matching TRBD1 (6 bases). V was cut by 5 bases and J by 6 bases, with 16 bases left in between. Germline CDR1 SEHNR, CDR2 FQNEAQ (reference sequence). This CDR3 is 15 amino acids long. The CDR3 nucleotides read TGTGCCAGCAGCCCCTGGACAGTTTCTGCCGGGGAGCTGTTTTTT. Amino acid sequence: CASSPWTVSAGELFF.

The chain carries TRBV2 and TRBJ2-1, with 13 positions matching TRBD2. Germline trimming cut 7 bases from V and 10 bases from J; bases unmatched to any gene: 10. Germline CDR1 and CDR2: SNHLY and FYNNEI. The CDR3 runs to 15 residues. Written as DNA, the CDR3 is TGTGCCAGCATTGAGAGACTAGCGGGAGGTTTGGAGCAGTTCTTC. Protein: CASIERLAGGLEQFF.

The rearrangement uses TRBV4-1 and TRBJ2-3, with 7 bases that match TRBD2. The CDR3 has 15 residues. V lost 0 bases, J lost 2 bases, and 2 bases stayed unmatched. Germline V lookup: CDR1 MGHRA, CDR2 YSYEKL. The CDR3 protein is CASSQERDYTDTQYF. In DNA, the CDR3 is TGCGCCAGCAGCCAAGAGCGGGACTACACAGATACGCAGTATTTT.

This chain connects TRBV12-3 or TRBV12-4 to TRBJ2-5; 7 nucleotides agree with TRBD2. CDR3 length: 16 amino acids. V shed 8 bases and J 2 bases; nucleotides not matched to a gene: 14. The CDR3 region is CASGKGREYPQETQYF. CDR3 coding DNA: TGTGCCAGCGGCAAGGGGCGGGAGTACCCACAAGAGACCCAGTACTTC.

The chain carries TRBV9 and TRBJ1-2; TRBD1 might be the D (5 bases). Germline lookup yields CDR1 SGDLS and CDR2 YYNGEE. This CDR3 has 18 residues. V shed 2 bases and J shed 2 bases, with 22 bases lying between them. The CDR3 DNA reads TGTGCCAGCAGCGTGGGTGTGACCGCAGGGCACCAAAACTATGGCTACACCTTC. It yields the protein CASSVGVTAGHQNYGYTF. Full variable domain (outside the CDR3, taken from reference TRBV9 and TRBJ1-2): DSGVTQTPKHLITATGQRVTLRCSPRSGDLSVYWYQQSLDQGLQFLIQYYNGEERAKGNILERFSAQQFPDLHSELNLSSLELGDSALYFCASSVGVTAGHQNYGYTFGSGTRLTVV.

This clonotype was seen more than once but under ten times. The CDR3 nucleotides read TGTGCCAGCAGCCCAGGGACAGGGGACGGTGAAAAACTGTTTTTT. It translates to CASSPGTGDGEKLFF. The V and J genes are TRBV7-6 and TRBJ1-4; 10 bases are shared with TRBD1. Per germline, CDR1 SGHVS and CDR2 FNYEAQ. V lost 5 bases, J lost 7 bases, and 7 bases stayed unmatched. The CDR3 has 15 amino acids.

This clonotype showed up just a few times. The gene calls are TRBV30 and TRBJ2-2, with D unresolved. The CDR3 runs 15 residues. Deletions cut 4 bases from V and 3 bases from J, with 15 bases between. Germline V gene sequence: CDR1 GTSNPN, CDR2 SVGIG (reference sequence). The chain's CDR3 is CAWKIGLVYTGELFF. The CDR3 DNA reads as TGTGCCTGGAAGATAGGGTTGGTGTACACCGGGGAGCTGTTTTTT.

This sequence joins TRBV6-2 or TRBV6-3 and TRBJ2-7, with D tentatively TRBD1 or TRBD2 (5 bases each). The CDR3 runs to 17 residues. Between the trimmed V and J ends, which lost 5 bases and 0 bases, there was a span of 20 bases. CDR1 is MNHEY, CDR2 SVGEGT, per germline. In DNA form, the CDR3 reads TGTGCCAGCAGTAGGGACCAGGGAGTACTTAGCTCCTACGAGCAGTACTTC. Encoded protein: CASSRDQGVLSSYEQYF.

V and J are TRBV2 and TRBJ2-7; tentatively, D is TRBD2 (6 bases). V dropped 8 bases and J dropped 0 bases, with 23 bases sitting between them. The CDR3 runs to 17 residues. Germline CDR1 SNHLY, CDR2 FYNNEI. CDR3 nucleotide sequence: TGTGCCAGCGGAGGCACGAGGGCCCTAGCGCACTCCTACGAGCAGTACTTC. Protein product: CASGGTRALAHSYEQYF.

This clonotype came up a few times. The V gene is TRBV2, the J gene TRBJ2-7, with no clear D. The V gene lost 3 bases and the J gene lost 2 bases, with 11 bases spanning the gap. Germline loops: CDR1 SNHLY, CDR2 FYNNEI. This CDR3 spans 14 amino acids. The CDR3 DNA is TGTGCCAGCAGTGAGAGGTGGAGTACCTACGAGCAGTACTTC. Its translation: CASSERWSTYEQYF.

CDR3 in amino acids: CASTTNRGKHNEQFF. DNA for the CDR3: TGTGCCAGCACCACTAACCGGGGAAAGCACAATGAGCAGTTCTTC. The chain links TRBV11-2 to TRBJ2-1, with D possibly TRBD2 on 5 matching bases. V was shortened by 7 bases and J by 5 bases, with 18 bases between the two germline ends. Looked up from germline, CDR1 is SGHAT and CDR2 is FQNNGV. The CDR3 contains 15 residues.

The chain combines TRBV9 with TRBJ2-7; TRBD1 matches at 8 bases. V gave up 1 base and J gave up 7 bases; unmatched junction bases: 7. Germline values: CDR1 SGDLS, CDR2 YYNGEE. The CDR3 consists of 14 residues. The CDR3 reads CASSVSTGVREQYF. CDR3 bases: TGTGCCAGCAGCGTATCGACAGGGGTGAGAGAGCAGTACTTC.

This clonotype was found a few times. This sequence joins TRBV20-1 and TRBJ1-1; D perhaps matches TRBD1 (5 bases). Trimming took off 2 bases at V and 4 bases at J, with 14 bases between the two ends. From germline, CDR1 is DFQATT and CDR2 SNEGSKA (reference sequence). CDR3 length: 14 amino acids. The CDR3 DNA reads TGCAGTGCTAGATTGAGGGGTAGTATCACTGAAGCTTTCTTT. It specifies CSARLRGSITEAFF.

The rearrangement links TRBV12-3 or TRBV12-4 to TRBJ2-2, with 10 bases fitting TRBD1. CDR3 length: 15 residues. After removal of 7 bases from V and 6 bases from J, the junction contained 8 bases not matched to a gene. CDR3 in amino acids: CASTRQGAVAGELFF. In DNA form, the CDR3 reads TGTGCCAGCACCAGACAGGGGGCGGTGGCCGGGGAGCTGTTTTTT.

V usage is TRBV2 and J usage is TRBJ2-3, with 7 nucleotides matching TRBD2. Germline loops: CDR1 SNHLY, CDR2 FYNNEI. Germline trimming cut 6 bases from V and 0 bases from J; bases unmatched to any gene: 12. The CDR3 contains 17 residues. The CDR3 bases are TGTGCCAGCAGGTCCGGAGGGAGAGCGGGGAGCACAGATACGCAGTATTTT. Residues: CASRSGGRAGSTDTQYF.

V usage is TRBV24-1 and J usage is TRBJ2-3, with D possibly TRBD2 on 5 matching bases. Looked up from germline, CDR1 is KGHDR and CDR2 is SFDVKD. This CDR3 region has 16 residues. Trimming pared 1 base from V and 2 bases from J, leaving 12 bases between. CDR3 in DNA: TGTGCCACCAGTGATTTAGGGAGAGATGACACAGATACGCAGTATTTT. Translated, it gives CATSDLGRDDTDTQYF.